Following are 30 T cell receptor beta chains from one sample sequenced in a study of patients and donors after allogeneic stem cell transplantation. TCRdb called the RT-PCR reads again in MiXCR, with one record for every CDR3 protein. Counted here are a few hundred thousand distinct CDR3 sequences, about 38% occurring once; the ten biggest clones make up 11%. Sequencing input: blood, either unsorted or a sorted T cell fraction (not recorded which). Every receptor here comes from a human donor who was either an allogeneic HSCT recipient or a stem cell or donor lymphocyte infusion donor (not recorded which). It is not recorded whose cells these are; they may come from a transplant donor.

This clonotype turned up a few times. The chain links TRBV4-3 to TRBJ1-5; D gene uncertain. The ends were cut back, 0 bases at V and 3 bases at J, with 6 bases in the middle. Germline CDR1 and CDR2: LGHNA and YSLEER. This CDR3 spans 14 amino acids. The CDR3 loop reads CASSQERVNQPQHF. The CDR3 coding sequence is TGCGCCAGCAGCCAAGAGCGTGTCAATCAGCCCCAGCATTTT.

This clonotype was recorded once. V usage is TRBV7-2 and J usage is TRBJ2-3, with 10 bases fitting TRBD2. This CDR3 spans 15 amino acids. Trimming at V came to 4 bases and at J to 3 bases, leaving 4 bases not matched to a gene. Germline V lookup: CDR1 SGHTA, CDR2 FQGNSA. CDR3 sequence (DNA): TGTGCCAGCAGCTCCGGACTAGCGGTTACAGATACGCAGTATTTT. It translates to CASSSGLAVTDTQYF.

This clonotype was counted a few times. The chain uses TRBV28 and TRBJ2-1; no reliable D call. The V end lost 2 bases, the J end lost 5 bases, and 4 bases lay between the germline ends. The CDR3 extends over 12 amino acids. From germline, CDR1 is MDHEN and CDR2 SYDVKM. CDR3 amino acids: CASSLPNNEQFF. The DNA of the CDR3 is TGTGCCAGCAGTTTACCCAACAATGAGCAGTTCTTC. Supplemented by reference TRBV28 and TRBJ2-1, the full variable domain reads DVKVTQSSRYLVKRTGEKVFLECVQDMDHENMFWYRQDPGLGLRLIYFSYDVKMKEKGDIPEGYSVSREKKERFSLILESASTNQTSMYLCASSLPNNEQFFGPGTRLTVL.

This rearrangement joins TRBV5-1 to TRBJ1-1; D gene unclear. The CDR3 contains 14 residues. Germline loops: CDR1 SGHRS, CDR2 YFSETQ. Trimming left V 4 bases short and J 5 bases short, with 15 bases between. CDR3 sequence: CASSGGSPGTEAFF. CDR3 nucleotide sequence: TGCGCCAGCAGCGGCGGGAGCCCGGGGACTGAAGCTTTCTTT.

V gene TRBV20-1 combines with J gene TRBJ1-6, with 10 nucleotides matching TRBD1. The junction had 12 bases not matched to a gene; V was cut back by 3 bases and J by 7 bases. The CDR3 is 17 residues long. Per germline, CDR1 DFQATT and CDR2 SNEGSKA (reference sequence). For the CDR3, the DNA is TGCAGTGCTAGGGGGACAGGGGTATGGAATAGAAATTCACCCCTCCACTTT. This gives the protein CSARGTGVWNRNSPLHF.

This chain joins TRBV29-1 and TRBJ2-1; D gene unclear. V lost 6 bases, J lost 0 bases, and 15 bases lay in between. The germline CDR1 and CDR2 sequences are SQVTM and ANQGSEA. The CDR3 sequence is 15 residues long. CDR3 amino acids: CSVSGRVGSYNEQFF. The CDR3 DNA sequence: TGCAGCGTCTCCGGAAGGGTAGGCTCCTACAATGAGCAGTTCTTC.

The rearrangement uses TRBV9 and TRBJ2-3; a weak D match, TRBD2 (6 bases). The germline gives CDR1 SGDLS, CDR2 YYNGEE. Trimming removed 3 bases from V and 0 bases from J, with 8 bases in between. This CDR3 has 14 amino acids. DNA of the CDR3: TGTGCCAGCAGCGCGGGACTCAGCACAGATACGCAGTATTTT. Amino acids: CASSAGLSTDTQYF.

The chain joins TRBV30 to TRBJ2-3; D is unresolved. V was trimmed by 4 bases and J by 1 base, leaving 15 bases between them. The CDR3 runs to 15 residues. The germline CDR1 and CDR2 sequences are GTSNPN and SVGIG (reference sequence). The CDR3 is CAWTRLGAGTDTQYF. In DNA, the CDR3 is TGTGCCTGGACGAGGCTAGGAGCAGGCACAGATACGCAGTATTTT.

This chain uses TRBV6-1 with TRBJ2-7; tentatively, D is TRBD1 (6 bases). The ends were cut back, 3 bases at V and 3 bases at J, with 15 bases in the middle. Germline values: CDR1 MNHNS, CDR2 SASEGT. CDR3 length: 15 amino acids. Here the CDR3 DNA reads TGTGCCAGCAGTGATTACCGGGACAAGTACTACGAGCAGTACTTC. It codes for CASSDYRDKYYEQYF.

This clonotype was counted between two and nine times. The genes are TRBV5-1 and TRBJ1-1; D remains unclear. CDR3 size: 15 residues. The ends were cut back, 4 bases at V and 8 bases at J, with 21 bases in the middle. Germline loops: CDR1 SGHRS, CDR2 YFSETQ. CDR3 nucleotide sequence: TGCGCCAGCAGCCAGTCCCTTTTGGCTACAGAGGAAGCTTTCTTT. Residues: CASSQSLLATEEAFF.

This rearrangement joins TRBV5-1 to TRBJ2-5; 10 positions agree with TRBD1. Losses at the gene ends were 3 bases for V and 3 bases for J; bases not matched to a gene: 2. Germline V gene data show CDR1 as SGHRS and CDR2 as YFSETQ. The CDR3 is 14 amino acids. The CDR3 spells CASSWDRGKETQYF. Here the CDR3 DNA reads TGCGCCAGCAGCTGGGACAGGGGAAAAGAGACCCAGTACTTC.

The chain recombines TRBV7-2 with TRBJ1-3; 11 positions agree with TRBD1. Germline V gene data show CDR1 as SGHTA and CDR2 as FQGNSA. This CDR3 spans 16 amino acids. V lost 5 bases, J lost 4 bases, and 7 bases stayed unmatched. The CDR3 sequence: CASSPGQGAGGNTIYF. CDR3 nucleotide sequence: TGTGCCAGCAGCCCCGGACAGGGGGCAGGAGGAAACACCATATATTTT.

This chain joins TRBV4-2 and TRBJ1-1, with D perhaps TRBD1 (5 bases). The germline gives CDR1 LGHNA, CDR2 YNFKEQ. This CDR3 has 16 residues. V lost 3 bases and J 11 bases, leaving 25 bases between the germline ends. The CDR3 is CASSHSKSLAGGKAFF. The CDR3 nucleotides are TGTGCCAGCAGCCACTCGAAATCCCTGGCCGGGGGAAAGGCTTTCTTT.

The chain joins TRBV5-5 to TRBJ1-1; no firm D call. Trimming removed 0 bases from V and 0 bases from J, with 12 bases in between. CDR1 and CDR2 (germline): SGHKS, YYEKEE (reference sequence). The CDR3 runs to 16 residues. CDR3 region: CASSLGDPWVNTEAFF. CDR3 sequence (DNA): TGTGCCAGCAGCTTGGGGGATCCATGGGTGAACACTGAAGCTTTCTTT.

In this sample, this clonotype turned up a few times. V gene TRBV12-3 or TRBV12-4 combines with J gene TRBJ1-2; TRBD1 might be the D (5 bases). The CDR3 extends over 12 amino acids. Between the trimmed V and J ends, which lost 0 bases and 7 bases, there was a span of 6 bases. The DNA for the CDR3 is TGTGCCAGCAGTTTAGCCAGGGCTGGCTACACCTTC. Protein: CASSLARAGYTF.

This clonotype has more than one count but fewer than ten. This rearrangement joins TRBV3-1 to TRBJ1-5, with D tentatively TRBD1 (5 bases). Trimming left V 8 bases short and J 3 bases short, with 17 bases between. The CDR3 consists of 15 residues. CDR1 LGHDT and CDR2 YNNKEL come from the germline V gene (reference sequence). In DNA form, the CDR3 reads TGTGCCAGCGGGGCACTGGGGCCCACCAATCAGCCCCAGCATTTT. Protein sequence: CASGALGPTNQPQHF.

The chain links TRBV5-8 to TRBJ2-7, with 9 bases lining up with TRBD1. The V gene end was trimmed by 4 bases and the J gene end by 3 bases; junction bases not matched to a gene: 11. Germline CDR1 SGHTS, CDR2 YDEGEE. The CDR3 contains 16 residues. The CDR3 here is CASSKRPGQGNYEQYF. Written as DNA, the CDR3 is TGTGCCAGCAGCAAACGACCGGGACAGGGAAACTACGAGCAGTACTTC.

This clonotype was observed a few times. The V and J genes are TRBV7-2 and TRBJ1-3; 7 bases map to TRBD1. This CDR3 is 16 amino acids long. Looked up from germline, CDR1 is SGHTA and CDR2 is FQGNSA. V shed 4 bases and J 6 bases; nucleotides not matched to a gene: 12. CDR3 protein: CASSSGTAREPNTIYF. The CDR3 nucleotides read TGTGCCAGCAGCTCGGGGACAGCAAGGGAGCCAAACACCATATATTTT.

This clonotype was found a few times. Written as DNA, the CDR3 is TGTGCCAGCGGACGCGGGATGGGCTTTGAAGCTTTCTTT. Translated, it gives CASGRGMGFEAFF. This chain links TRBV6-5 with TRBJ1-1; no clear D gene. CDR1 is MNHEY and CDR2 is SVGAGI in the germline V gene. Trimming pared 8 bases from V and 7 bases from J, leaving 17 bases between. The CDR3 covers 13 residues.

The V call is TRBV5-4, the J call TRBJ1-1; D might be TRBD1 (6 bases). CDR1 SGHNT and CDR2 YYREEE come from the germline V gene (reference sequence). The CDR3 sequence is 13 residues long. Trimming took off 4 bases at V and 7 bases at J, with 14 bases between the two ends. CDR3 region: CASSDQGPVEAFF. For the CDR3, the DNA is TGTGCCAGCAGCGACCAGGGGCCCGTTGAAGCTTTCTTT.

There are a few counts of this clonotype. The chain employs TRBV12-3 or TRBV12-4 and TRBJ1-2; 10 positions match TRBD1. The CDR3 runs 16 residues. V was clipped by 5 bases and J by 4 bases; unmatched bases: 10. For the CDR3, the DNA is TGTGCCAGCAGTCCACGCGGACAGGGGGGCTTCTATGGCTACACCTTC. The encoded protein is CASSPRGQGGFYGYTF.

The chain recombines TRBV27 with TRBJ1-1; no clear D gene. CDR1 is MNHEY, CDR2 SMNVEV, per germline (reference sequence). The ends were cut back, 6 bases at V and 5 bases at J, with 13 bases in the middle. The CDR3 is 13 residues long. Here the CDR3 reads CASSWKAGTEAFF. CDR3 bases: TGTGCCAGCAGCTGGAAGGCGGGGACTGAAGCTTTCTTT.

The chain is built from TRBV12-3 or TRBV12-4 and TRBJ2-2; the D is unclear. V was cut by 0 bases and J by 4 bases, with 0 bases left in between. The CDR3 has 12 residues. The CDR3 DNA reads TGTGCCAGCAGTTTAGCCACCGGGGAGCTGTTTTTT. The encoded protein is CASSLATGELFF.

This clonotype has a handful of counts. The genes are TRBV3-1 and TRBJ1-4; 7 bases map to TRBD1. This CDR3 contains 12 residues. Looked up from germline, CDR1 is LGHDT and CDR2 is YNNKEL (reference sequence). V shed 5 bases and J 7 bases; nucleotides not matched to a gene: 1. The CDR3 here is CASSWDSEKLFF. The CDR3 DNA is TGTGCCAGCAGCTGGGACAGTGAAAAACTGTTTTTT.

J is TRBJ2-3 and V is TRBV12-3 or TRBV12-4; 7 nucleotides agree with TRBD1. V lost 3 bases and J lost 3; bases outside the gene matches: 6. The CDR3 sequence is 15 residues long. The CDR3 loop reads CASSLSQGVTDTQYF. Written as DNA, the CDR3 is TGTGCCAGCAGTTTGAGCCAGGGGGTTACAGATACGCAGTATTTT.

The chain links TRBV15 to TRBJ1-2; D perhaps matches TRBD1 (5 bases). Germline V gives CDR1 LNHNV, CDR2 YYDKDF (reference sequence). With 3 bases removed from V and 3 bases from J, the gap between germline ends came to 11 bases. The CDR3 is 14 amino acids. CDR3: CATSRTWGHYGYTF. CDR3 coding DNA: TGTGCCACCAGCAGGACCTGGGGCCACTATGGCTACACCTTC.

This clonotype was seen a handful of times. The chain is built from TRBV12-3 or TRBV12-4 and TRBJ1-2; D gene uncertain. The CDR3 spans 13 residues. V was trimmed by 6 bases and J by 6 bases, leaving 14 bases between them. CDR3 residues: CASSPGVGHGYTF. The CDR3 region has the DNA TGTGCCAGCAGCCCTGGGGTTGGACATGGCTACACCTTC.

The chain carries TRBV12-3 or TRBV12-4 and TRBJ1-2; D call uncertain. CDR3 length equals 12 residues. Trimming cost V 7 bases and J 2 bases, with 8 bases left between them. The CDR3 region has the DNA TGTGCCAGCACTCGGCTGAACTATGGCTACACCTTC. It specifies CASTRLNYGYTF.

This chain links TRBV4-1 with TRBJ2-1; 11 bases map to TRBD2. The CDR3 runs 16 residues. CDR1 is MGHRA, CDR2 YSYEKL, per germline. With 5 bases clipped from V and 3 bases from J, the junction kept 6 bases outside the gene matches. CDR3 sequence reads: CASSARLAGNYNEQFF. The CDR3 DNA sequence: TGCGCCAGCAGCGCCCGACTAGCGGGGAACTACAATGAGCAGTTCTTC.

The gene calls are TRBV15 and TRBJ2-7; maybe TRBD2 (5 bases). Germline CDR1 LNHNV, CDR2 YYDKDF (reference sequence). This CDR3 is built from 15 residues. V lost 0 bases and J lost 4, with 13 bases in between. The CDR3 DNA sequence: TGTGCCACCAGCAGAGATCTAGGTACGGGGTACGAGCAGTACTTC. Its protein product is CATSRDLGTGYEQYF.